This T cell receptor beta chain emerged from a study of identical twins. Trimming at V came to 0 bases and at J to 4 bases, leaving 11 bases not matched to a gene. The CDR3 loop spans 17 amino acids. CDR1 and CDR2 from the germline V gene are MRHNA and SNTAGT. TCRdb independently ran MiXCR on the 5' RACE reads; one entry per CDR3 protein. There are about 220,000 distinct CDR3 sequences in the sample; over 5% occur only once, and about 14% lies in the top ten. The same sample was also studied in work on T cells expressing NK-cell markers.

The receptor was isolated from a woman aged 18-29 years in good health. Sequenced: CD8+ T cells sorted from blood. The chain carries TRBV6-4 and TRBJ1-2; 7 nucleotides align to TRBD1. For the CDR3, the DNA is TGTGCCAGCAGTGACTCGGCAGGGGGGGACGGACTCTATGGCTACACCTTC. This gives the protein CASSDSAGGDGLYGYTF.